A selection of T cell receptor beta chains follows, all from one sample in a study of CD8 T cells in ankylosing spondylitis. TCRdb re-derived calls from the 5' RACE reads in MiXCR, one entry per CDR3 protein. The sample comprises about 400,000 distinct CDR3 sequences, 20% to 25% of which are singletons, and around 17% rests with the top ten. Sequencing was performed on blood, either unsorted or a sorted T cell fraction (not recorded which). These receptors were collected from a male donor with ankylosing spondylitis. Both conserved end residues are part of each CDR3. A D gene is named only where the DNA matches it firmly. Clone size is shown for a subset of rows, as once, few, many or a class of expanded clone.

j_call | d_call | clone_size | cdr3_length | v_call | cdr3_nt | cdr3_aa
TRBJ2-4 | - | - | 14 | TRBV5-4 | TGTGCCAGCAGCTTGTACAGCACAATGGGCATTCAGTACTTC | CASSLYSTMGIQYF
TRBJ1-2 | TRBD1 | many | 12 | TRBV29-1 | TGCAGCTCCTGGGGGACAGCCTATGGCTACACCTTC | CSSWGTAYGYTF
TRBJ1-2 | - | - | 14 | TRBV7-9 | TGTGCCAGCAGCTTTGGACTTGCCACTAATGGCTACACCTTC | CASSFGLATNGYTF
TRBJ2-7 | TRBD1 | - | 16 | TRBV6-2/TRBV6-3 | TGTGCCAGCAGCCCCGCCGGGACAGGGGCCCCCTACGAGCAGTACTTC | CASSPAGTGAPYEQYF
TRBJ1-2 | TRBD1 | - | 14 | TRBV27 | TGTGCCAGCAGCCAGGGACAGGGAATCTATGGCTACACCTTC | CASSQGQGIYGYTF
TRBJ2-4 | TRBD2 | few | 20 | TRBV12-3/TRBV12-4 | TGTGCCAGCAGTTTTCTCCCCCCCCCCGCACTAGCGGCCCAAAACGACATTCAGTACTTC | CASSFLPPPALAAQNDIQYF
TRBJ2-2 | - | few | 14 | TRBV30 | TGTGCCTGGTCCGGGCCAGAAGACACCGGGGAGCTGTTTTTT | CAWSGPEDTGELFF
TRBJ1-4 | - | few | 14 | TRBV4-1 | TGCGCCAGCAGCATCTCAGCATCTAATGAAAAACTGTTTTTT | CASSISASNEKLFF
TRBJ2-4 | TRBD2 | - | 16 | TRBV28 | TGTGCCAGCAGTCCCACAGCGGCGGGAGGGCCGGGCATTCAGTACTTC | CASSPTAAGGPGIQYF
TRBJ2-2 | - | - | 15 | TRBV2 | TGTGCCAGCAGTCCCCAGGGGGGGGACACCGGGGAGCTGTTTTTT | CASSPQGGDTGELFF
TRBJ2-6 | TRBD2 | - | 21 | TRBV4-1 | TGCGCCAGCAGCCAAGATGAGGGGAGACTAGCGGGGCGACCTGGGGCCAACGTCCTGACTTTC | CASSQDEGRLAGRPGANVLTF
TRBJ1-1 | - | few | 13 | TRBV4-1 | TGCGCCAGCAGCCAAGCTCAACCCCCTGAAGCTTTCTTT | CASSQAQPPEAFF
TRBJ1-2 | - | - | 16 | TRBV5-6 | TGTGCCAGCAGCACACTCTACTCCCCGACCAACTATGGCTACACCTTC | CASSTLYSPTNYGYTF
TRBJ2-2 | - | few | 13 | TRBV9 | TGTGCCAGCAGCGTGTGGTGGACCGGGGAGCTGTTTTTT | CASSVWWTGELFF
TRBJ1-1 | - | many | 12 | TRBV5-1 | TGCGCCAGCAGGAGTAGTGAGGCTGAAGCTTTCTTT | CASRSSEAEAFF
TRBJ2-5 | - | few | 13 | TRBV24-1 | TGTGCCACCAGTGACAGGAGGGTAGGGACCCAGTACTTC | CATSDRRVGTQYF
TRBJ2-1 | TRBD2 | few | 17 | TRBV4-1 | TGCGCCAGCAGCCAAGAACTAGCGGGAGGATCCTACAATGAGCAGTTCTTC | CASSQELAGGSYNEQFF
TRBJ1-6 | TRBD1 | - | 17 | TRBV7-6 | TGTGCCAGCAGCTTAAACGCTCCAGGACAGGGGAATTCACCCCTCCACTTT | CASSLNAPGQGNSPLHF
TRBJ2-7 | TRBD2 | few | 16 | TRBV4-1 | TGCGCCAGCAGCCAAGGACTAGCGGGAGCCTCCTACGAGCAGTACTTC | CASSQGLAGASYEQYF
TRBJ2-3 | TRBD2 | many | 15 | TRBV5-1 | TGCGCCAGCAGCGACGGGACTAGCGGGTCAGATACGCAGTATTTT | CASSDGTSGSDTQYF
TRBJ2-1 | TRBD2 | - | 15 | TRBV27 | TGTGCCAGCAGTTCAGGGACTAGAAGAGGGAATGAGCAGTTCTTC | CASSSGTRRGNEQFF
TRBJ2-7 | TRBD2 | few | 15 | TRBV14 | TGTGCCAGCAGCCGGAGCGGGCTAGCGGGAGTGCGGCAGTACTTC | CASSRSGLAGVRQYF
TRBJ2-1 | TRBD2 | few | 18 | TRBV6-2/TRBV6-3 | TGTGCCAGCAGTTACTCGAAGCCGGGCGGGAGTCTGTACAATGAGCAGTTCTTC | CASSYSKPGGSLYNEQFF
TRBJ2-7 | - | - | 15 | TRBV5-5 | TGTGCCAGCAGCTTGCTCGGGACTGGATCCTACGAGCAGTACTTC | CASSLLGTGSYEQYF
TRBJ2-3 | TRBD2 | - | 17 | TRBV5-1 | TGCGCCAGCAGCTTGGGGACTAGCGGGAGTTCAGGCGATACGCAGTATTTT | CASSLGTSGSSGDTQYF
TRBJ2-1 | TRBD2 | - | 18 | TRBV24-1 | TGTGCCACCAGTGGATCCTTCATGGGGGGGAGCTCCTACAATGAGCAGTTCTTC | CATSGSFMGGSSYNEQFF
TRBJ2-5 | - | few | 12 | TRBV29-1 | TGCAGCGTTCGGCTGGACCAAGAGACCCAGTACTTC | CSVRLDQETQYF
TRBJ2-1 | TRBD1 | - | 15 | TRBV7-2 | TGTGCCAGCAGCCAAGGGACAGGGGGCTATAATGAGCAGTTCTTC | CASSQGTGGYNEQFF
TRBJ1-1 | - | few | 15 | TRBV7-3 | TGTGCCAGCAGCGAACAGGCATTCATGAACACTGAAGCTTTCTTT | CASSEQAFMNTEAFF
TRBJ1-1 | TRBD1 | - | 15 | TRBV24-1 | TGTGCCACCTGGGACAGGCGCTTCATGAACACTGAAGCTTTCTTT | CATWDRRFMNTEAFF
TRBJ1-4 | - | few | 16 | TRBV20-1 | TGCAGTGCTGGAAGACAGGCGATTACAACTAATGAAAAACTGTTTTTT | CSAGRQAITTNEKLFF
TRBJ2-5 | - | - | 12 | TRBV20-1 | TGCAGTGCTAACTTGGGCCAAGAGACCCAGTACTTC | CSANLGQETQYF
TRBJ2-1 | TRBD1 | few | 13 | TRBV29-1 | TGCAGCGTCCGGGACAGAGAGTACAATGAGCAGTTCTTC | CSVRDREYNEQFF
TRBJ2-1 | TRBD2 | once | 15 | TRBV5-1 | TGCGCCAGCAGCAAACTAGCGGGTAGTTACAATGAGCAGTTCTTC | CASSKLAGSYNEQFF
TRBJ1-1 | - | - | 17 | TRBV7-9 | TGTGCCAGCAGCTTAGTCGGGGCAACCCTTAGGGGAACTGAAGCTTTCTTT | CASSLVGATLRGTEAFF
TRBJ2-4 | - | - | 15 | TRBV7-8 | TGTGCCAGCAGCTTTAGTCCCGGCAGGGAAGAGGTTCAGTACTTC | CASSFSPGREEVQYF
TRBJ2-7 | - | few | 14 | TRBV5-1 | TGCGCCAGCAGCTTAGCAATAGGCGGCGGCGAGCAGTACTTC | CASSLAIGGGEQYF
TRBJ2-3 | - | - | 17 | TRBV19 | TGTGCCAGTAGTAGCCACCCCGGAGTAACCGTCACAGATACGCAGTATTTT | CASSSHPGVTVTDTQYF
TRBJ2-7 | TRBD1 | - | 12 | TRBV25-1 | TGTGCCAGCAGTAACAGGGGCTACGAGCAGTACTTC | CASSNRGYEQYF
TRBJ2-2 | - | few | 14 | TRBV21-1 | TGTGCCAGCAGCTCGCCCAAGGGGACCGGGGAGCTGTTTTTT | CASSSPKGTGELFF
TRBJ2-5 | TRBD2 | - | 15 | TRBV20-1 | TGCAGTGCTCGCCCCGAGGGCGGGAGTCGAGAGACCCAGTACTTC | CSARPEGGSRETQYF
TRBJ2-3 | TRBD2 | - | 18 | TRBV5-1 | TGCGCCAGCAGCTCTCCCGGGACTAGCAGCACTAGCACAGATACGCAGTATTTT | CASSSPGTSSTSTDTQYF
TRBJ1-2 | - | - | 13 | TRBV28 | TGTGCCAGCAGGGGAGGGAGTTTTTATGGCTACACCTTC | CASRGGSFYGYTF
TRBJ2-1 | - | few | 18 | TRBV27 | TGTGCCAGCAGTATCTATCCAGGAGCAACCAGCTCCTACAATGAGCAGTTCTTC | CASSIYPGATSSYNEQFF
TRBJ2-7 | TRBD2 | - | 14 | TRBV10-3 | TGTGCCACCTTGGGGACTAGCTTAGCCTACGAGCAGTACTTC | CATLGTSLAYEQYF
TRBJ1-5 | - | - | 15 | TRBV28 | TGTGCCAGCAGTCGCGGGGAGGGTGGCAATCAGCCCCAGCATTTT | CASSRGEGGNQPQHF
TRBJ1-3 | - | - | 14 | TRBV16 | TGTGCCAGCAGCCAAGGACGCTCTGGAAACACCATATATTTT | CASSQGRSGNTIYF
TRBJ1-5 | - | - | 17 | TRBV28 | TGTGCCAGCAGTTTAACTACCTCGGCAGTGTCCGGCCAGCCCCAGCATTTT | CASSLTTSAVSGQPQHF
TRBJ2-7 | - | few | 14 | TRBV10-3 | TGTGCCATCAGTGAGGCAGCCTTCTCCTACGAGCAGTACTTC | CAISEAAFSYEQYF
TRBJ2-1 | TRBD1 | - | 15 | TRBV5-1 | TGCGCCAGCAGCGCCGGGACAGGAACTTACAATGAGCAGTTCTTC | CASSAGTGTYNEQFF
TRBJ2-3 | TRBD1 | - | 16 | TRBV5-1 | TGCGCCAGCAGCTTGGGACAGGGGGCAGGTGGAGATACGCAGTATTTT | CASSLGQGAGGDTQYF
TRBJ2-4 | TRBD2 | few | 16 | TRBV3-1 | TGTGCCAGCAGCAAAACTAGCGGGAGTGCCAAAAACATTCAGTACTTC | CASSKTSGSAKNIQYF
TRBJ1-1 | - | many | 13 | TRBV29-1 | TGCAGCGGTGGGGGTCCGGAGAACACTGAAGCTTTCTTT | CSGGGPENTEAFF